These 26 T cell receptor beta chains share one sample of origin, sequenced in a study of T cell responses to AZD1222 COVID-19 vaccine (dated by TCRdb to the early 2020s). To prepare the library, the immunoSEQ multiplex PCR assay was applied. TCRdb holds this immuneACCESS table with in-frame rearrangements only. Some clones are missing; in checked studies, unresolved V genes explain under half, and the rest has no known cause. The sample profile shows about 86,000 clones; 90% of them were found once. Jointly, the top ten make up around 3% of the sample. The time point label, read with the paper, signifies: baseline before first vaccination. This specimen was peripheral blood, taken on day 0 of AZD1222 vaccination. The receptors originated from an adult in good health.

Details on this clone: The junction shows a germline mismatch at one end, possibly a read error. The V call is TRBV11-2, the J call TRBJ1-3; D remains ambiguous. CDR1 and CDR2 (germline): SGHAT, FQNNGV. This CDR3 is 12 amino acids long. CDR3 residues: CASSLSGNAIYF. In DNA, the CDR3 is TGTGCCAGCAGCTTATCTGGAAACGCCATATATTTT. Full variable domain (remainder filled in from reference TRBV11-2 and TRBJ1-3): EAGVAQSPRYKIIEKRQSVAFWCNPISGHATLYWYQQILGQGPKLLIQFQNNGVVDDSQLPKDRFSAERLKGVDSTLKIQPAKLEDSAVYLCASSLSGNAIYFGEGSWLTVV.

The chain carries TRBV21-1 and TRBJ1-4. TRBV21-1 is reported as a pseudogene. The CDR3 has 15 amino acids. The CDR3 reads CASSKLRMWMKKLFF. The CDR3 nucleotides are TGTGCCAGCAGCAAATTAAGGATGTGGATGAAAAAACTGTTTTTT.

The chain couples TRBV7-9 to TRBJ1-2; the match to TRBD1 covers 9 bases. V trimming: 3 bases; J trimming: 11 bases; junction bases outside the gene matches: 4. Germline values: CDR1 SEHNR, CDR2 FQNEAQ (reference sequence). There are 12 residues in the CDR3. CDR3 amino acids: CASSLEDRGYTF. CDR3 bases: TGTGCCAGCAGCTTGGAGGACAGGGGTTACACCTTC.

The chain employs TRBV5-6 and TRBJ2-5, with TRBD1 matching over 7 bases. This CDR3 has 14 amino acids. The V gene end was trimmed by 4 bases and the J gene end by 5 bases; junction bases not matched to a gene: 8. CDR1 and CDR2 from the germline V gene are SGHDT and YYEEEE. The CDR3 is CASSLGQVRETQYF. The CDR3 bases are TGTGCCAGCAGCCTAGGACAGGTACGGGAGACCCAGTACTTC.

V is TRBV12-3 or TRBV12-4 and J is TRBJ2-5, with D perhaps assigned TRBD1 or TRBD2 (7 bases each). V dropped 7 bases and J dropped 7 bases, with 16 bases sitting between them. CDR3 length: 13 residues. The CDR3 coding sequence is TGTGCCAGCAAGGGTGGCAGGGGGGGGACCCAGTACTTC. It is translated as CASKGGRGGTQYF.

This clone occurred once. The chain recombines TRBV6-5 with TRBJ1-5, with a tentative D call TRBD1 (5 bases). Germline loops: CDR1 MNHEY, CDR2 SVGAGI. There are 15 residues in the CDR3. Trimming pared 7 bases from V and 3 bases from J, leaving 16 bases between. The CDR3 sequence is CASNGGVGFNQPQHF. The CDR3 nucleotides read TGTGCCAGCAACGGAGGGGTCGGTTTCAATCAGCCCCAGCATTTT.

CDR3 in amino acids: CASSQGRGAVEQYF. For the CDR3, the DNA is TGTGCCAGCAGCCAAGGGCGGGGGGCGGTTGAGCAGTACTTC. The rearrangement links TRBV3-1 (or the pseudogene TRBV3-2) to TRBJ2-7; the match to TRBD2 covers 8 bases. Germline CDR1 is LGHDT and CDR2 is YNNKEL (reference sequence). This CDR3 contains 14 residues. After removal of 1 base from V and 7 bases from J, the junction contained 6 bases not matched to a gene.

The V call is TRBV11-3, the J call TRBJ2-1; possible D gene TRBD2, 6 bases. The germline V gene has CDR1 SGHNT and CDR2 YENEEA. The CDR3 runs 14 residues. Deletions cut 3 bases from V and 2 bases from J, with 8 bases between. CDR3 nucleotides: TGTGCCAGCAGCTTGGGGGGACCCTACAATGAGCAGTTCTTC. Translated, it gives CASSLGGPYNEQFF. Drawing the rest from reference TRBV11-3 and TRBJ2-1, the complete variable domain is EAGVVQSPRYKIIEKKQPVAFWCNPISGHNTLYWYLQNLGQGPELLIRYENEEAVDDSQLPKDRFSAERLKGVDSTLKIQPAELGDSAVYLCASSLGGPYNEQFFGPGTRLTVL.

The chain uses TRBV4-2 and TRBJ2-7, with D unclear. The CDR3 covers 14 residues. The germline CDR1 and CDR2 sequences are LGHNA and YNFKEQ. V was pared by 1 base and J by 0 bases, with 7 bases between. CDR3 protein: CASSQGLVSYEQYF. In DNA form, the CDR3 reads TGTGCCAGCAGCCAAGGTCTGGTCTCCTACGAGCAGTACTTC.

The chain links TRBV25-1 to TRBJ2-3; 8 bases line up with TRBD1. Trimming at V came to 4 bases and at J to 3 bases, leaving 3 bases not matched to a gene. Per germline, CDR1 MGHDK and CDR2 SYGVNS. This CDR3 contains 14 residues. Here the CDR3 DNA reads TGTGCCAGCAGTGGTCAGGGGGCTACAGATACGCAGTATTTT. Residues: CASSGQGATDTQYF. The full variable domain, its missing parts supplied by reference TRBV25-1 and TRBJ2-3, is EADIYQTPRYLVIGTGKKITLECSQTMGHDKMYWYQQDPGMELHLIHYSYGVNSTEKGDLSSESTVSRIRTEHFPLTLESARPSHTSQYLCASSGQGATDTQYFGPGTRLTVL.

The CDR3 sequence is CASSPGPSNYGYTF. CDR3 DNA: TGTGCCAGCAGCCCAGGTCCTTCAAACTATGGCTACACCTTC. The J gene is TRBJ1-2, the V gene TRBV3-1 (or the pseudogene TRBV3-2); no clear D. Germline assignment: CDR1 LGHDT and CDR2 YNNKEL (reference sequence). The length of the CDR3 is 14 residues. Trimming pared 4 bases from V and 2 bases from J, leaving 11 bases between.

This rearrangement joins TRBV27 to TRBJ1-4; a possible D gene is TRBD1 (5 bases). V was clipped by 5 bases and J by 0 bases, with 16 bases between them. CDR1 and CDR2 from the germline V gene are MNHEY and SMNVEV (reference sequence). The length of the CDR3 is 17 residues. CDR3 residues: CASSGPGRGATNEKLFF. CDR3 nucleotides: TGTGCCAGCAGTGGCCCGGGACGGGGTGCAACTAATGAAAAACTGTTTTTT. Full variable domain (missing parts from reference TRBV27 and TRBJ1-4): EAQVTQNPRYLITVTGKKLTVTCSQNMNHEYMSWYRQDPGLGLRQIYYSMNVEVTDKGDVPEGYKVSRKEKRNFPLILESPSPNQTSLYFCASSGPGRGATNEKLFFGSGTQLSVL.

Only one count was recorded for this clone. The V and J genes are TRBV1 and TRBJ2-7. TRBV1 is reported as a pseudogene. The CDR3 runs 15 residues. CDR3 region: CTSSQGRDQPYEQYF. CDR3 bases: TGCACCAGCAGCCAAGGCAGGGACCAACCCTACGAGCAGTACTTC.

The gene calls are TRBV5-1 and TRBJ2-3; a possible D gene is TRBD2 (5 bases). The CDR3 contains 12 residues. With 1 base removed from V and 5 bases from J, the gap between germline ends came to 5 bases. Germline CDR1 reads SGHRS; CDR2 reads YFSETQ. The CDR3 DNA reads TGCGCCAGCAGCTTGCGGGGAGATACGCAGTATTTT. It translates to CASSLRGDTQYF. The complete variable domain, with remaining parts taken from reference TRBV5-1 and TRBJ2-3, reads KAGVTQTPRYLIKTRGQQVTLSCSPISGHRSVSWYQQTPGQGLQFLFEYFSETQRNKGNFPGRFSGRQFSNSRSEMNVSTLELGDSALYLCASSLRGDTQYFGPGTRLTVL.

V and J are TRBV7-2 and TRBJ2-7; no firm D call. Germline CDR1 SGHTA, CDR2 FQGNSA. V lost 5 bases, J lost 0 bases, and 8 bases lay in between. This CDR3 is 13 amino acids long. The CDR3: CASSPQNSYEQYF. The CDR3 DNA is TGTGCCAGCAGCCCACAGAACTCCTACGAGCAGTACTTC.

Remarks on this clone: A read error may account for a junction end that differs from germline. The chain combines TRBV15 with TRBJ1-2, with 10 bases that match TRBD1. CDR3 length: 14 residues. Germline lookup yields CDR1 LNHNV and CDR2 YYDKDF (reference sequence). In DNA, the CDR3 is TGTGCCACCAGCAGAGAGCGAGGACAGGGGGACCGGTGCTTC. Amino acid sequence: CATSRERGQGDRCF.

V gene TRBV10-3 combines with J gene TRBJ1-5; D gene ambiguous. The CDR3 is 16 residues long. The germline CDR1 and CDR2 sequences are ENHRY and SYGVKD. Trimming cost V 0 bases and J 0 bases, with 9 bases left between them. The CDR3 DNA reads TGTGCCATCAGTGAGTCGACGGTTTATAGCAATCAGCCCCAGCATTTT. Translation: CAISESTVYSNQPQHF.

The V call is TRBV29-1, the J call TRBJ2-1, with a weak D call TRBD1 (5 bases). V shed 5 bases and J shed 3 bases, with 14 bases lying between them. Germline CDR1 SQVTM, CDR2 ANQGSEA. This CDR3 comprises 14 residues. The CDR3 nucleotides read TGCAGCGTTCTTCTGAGGACAAGCTACAATGAGCAGTTCTTC. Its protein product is CSVLLRTSYNEQFF.

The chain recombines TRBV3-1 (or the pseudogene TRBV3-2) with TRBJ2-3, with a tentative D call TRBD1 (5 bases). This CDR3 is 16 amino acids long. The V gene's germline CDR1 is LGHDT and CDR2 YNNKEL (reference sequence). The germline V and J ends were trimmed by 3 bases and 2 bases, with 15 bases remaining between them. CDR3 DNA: TGTGCCAGCAGCCACAGGGTTCTTAAGGCCACAGATACGCAGTATTTT. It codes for CASSHRVLKATDTQYF.

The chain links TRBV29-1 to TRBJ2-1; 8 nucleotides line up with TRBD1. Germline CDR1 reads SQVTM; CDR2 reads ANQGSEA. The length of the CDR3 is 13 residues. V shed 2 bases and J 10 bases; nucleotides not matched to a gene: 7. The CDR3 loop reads CSVETGGDGEQFF. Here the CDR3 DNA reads TGCAGCGTTGAAACAGGGGGAGATGGGGAGCAGTTCTTC.

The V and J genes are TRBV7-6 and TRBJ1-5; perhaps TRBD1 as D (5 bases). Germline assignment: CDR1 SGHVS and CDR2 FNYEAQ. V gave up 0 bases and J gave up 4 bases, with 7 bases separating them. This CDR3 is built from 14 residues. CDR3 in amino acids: CASSLAGGNQPQHF. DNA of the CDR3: TGTGCCAGCAGCTTAGCTGGGGGTAATCAGCCCCAGCATTTT.

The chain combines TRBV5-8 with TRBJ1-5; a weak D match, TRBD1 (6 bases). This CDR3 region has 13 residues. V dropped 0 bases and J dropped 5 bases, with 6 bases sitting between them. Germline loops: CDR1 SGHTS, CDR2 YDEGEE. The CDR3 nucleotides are TGTGCCAGCAGCTTGGACAGGGATCAGCCCCAGCATTTT. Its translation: CASSLDRDQPQHF.

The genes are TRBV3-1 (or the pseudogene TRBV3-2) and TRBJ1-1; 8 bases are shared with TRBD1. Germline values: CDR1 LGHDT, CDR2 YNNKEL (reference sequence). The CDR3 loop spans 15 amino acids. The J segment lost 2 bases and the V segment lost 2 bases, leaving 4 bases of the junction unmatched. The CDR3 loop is CASSQTDRVNTEAFF. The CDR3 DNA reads TGTGCCAGCAGCCAAACGGACAGGGTAAACACTGAAGCTTTCTTT.

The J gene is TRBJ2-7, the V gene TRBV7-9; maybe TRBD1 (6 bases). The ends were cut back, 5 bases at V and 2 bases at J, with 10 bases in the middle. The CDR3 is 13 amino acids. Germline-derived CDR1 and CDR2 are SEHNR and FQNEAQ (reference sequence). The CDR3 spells CASSPNRAYEQYF. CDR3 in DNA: TGTGCCAGCAGCCCTAACAGGGCCTACGAGCAGTACTTC.

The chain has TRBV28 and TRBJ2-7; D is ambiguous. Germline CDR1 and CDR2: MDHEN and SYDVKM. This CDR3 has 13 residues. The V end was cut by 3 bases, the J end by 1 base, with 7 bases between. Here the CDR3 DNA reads TGTGCCAGCAGTTTCTCGCTATCCTACGAGCAGTACTTC. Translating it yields CASSFSLSYEQYF. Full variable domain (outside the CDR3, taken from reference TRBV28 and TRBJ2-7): DVKVTQSSRYLVKRTGEKVFLECVQDMDHENMFWYRQDPGLGLRLIYFSYDVKMKEKGDIPEGYSVSREKKERFSLILESASTNQTSMYLCASSFSLSYEQYFGPGTRLTVT.

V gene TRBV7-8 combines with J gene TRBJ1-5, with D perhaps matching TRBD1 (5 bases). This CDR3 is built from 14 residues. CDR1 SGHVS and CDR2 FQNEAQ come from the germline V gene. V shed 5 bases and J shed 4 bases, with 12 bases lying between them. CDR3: CASSPGGGNQPQHF. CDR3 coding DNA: TGTGCCAGCAGCCCCGGTGGGGGGAATCAGCCCCAGCATTTT.